This T cell receptor beta chain derives from a study of OX40 agonist ivuxolimab in advanced cancers. Study at large: Clinicians treated patients with ivuxolimab, an agonistic anti-OX40 (CD134) antibody. From about 20 to 80 years was the age range, with a mean of 60 years, and around 84% were male. Broader study findings: Both CD4+ and CD8+ T cell populations in blood had undergone clonal expansion by week 6 at 0.1 to 3.0 mg/kg.

Germline trimming cut 1 base from V and 5 bases from J; bases unmatched to any gene: 1. The CDR3 consists of 15 residues. Germline CDR1 and CDR2: SGHVS and FQNEAQ. A note on this clone: What it binds is unknown.

Clones were sequenced by immunoSEQ multiplex PCR, and TCRdb holds only the in-frame ones, with some missing. The profile shows about 81,000 clones, about 86% of them singletons. Blood draws occurred at baseline, cycle 4 day 1, and cycle 7 day 1. The source is an adult with an advanced solid tumor such as melanoma, head and neck, liver or kidney cancer. The chain carries TRBV7-8 and TRBJ2-7; TRBD2 matches 14 bases. The starting material was CD4+ or CD8+ T cells sorted from blood, obtained in a trial of the OX40 agonist ivuxolimab. CDR3 nucleotide sequence: TGTGCCAGCAGCTTAGGGGGACTAGCGGGAGACGAGCAGTACTTC. Translated: CASSLGGLAGDEQYF.